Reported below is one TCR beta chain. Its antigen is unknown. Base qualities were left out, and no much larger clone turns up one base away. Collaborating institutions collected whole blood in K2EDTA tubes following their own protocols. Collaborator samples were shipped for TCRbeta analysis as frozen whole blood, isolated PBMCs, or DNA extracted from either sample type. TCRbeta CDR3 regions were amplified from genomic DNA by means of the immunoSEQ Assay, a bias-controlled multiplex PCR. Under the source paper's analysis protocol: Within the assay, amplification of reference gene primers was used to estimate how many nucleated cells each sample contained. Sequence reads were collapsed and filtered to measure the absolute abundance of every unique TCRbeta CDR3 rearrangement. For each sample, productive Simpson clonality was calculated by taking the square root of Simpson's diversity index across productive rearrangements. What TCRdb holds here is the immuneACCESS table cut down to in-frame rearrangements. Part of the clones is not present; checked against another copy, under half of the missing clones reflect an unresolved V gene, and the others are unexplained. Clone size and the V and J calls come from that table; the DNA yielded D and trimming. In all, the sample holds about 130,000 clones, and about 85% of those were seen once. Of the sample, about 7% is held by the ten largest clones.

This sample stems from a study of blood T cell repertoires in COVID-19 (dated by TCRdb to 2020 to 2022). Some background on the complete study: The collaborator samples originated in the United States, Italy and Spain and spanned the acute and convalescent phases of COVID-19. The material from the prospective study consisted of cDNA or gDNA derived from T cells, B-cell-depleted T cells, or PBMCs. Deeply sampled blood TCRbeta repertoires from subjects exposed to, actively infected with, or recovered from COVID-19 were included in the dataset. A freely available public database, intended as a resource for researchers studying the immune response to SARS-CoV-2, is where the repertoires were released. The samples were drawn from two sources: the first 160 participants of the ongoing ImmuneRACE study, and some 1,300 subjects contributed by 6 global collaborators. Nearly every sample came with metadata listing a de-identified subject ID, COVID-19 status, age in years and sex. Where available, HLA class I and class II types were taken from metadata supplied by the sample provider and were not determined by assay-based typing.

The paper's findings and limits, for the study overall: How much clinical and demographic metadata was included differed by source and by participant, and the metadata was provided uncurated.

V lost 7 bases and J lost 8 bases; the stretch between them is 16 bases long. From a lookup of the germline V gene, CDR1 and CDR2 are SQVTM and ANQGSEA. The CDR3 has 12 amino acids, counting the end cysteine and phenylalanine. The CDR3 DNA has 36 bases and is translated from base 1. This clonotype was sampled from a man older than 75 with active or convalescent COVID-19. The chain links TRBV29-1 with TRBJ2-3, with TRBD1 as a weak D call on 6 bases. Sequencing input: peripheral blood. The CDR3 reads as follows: CSAKDRPGTQYF. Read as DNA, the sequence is TGCAGCGCCAAGGACAGACCGGGTACGCAGTATTTT.